The 11 T cell receptor beta chains listed next were all sequenced from one sample in a study of blood T cell repertoires in COVID-19. This table comes from immunoSEQ multiplex PCR, and its TCRdb copy is limited to in-frame clones, with some not included. The data show roughly 250,000 clones, about 91% seen once. Specimen: peripheral blood. The receptors come from a person in their late teens or twenties with COVID-19, enrolled during active disease.

The V gene is TRBV9, the J gene TRBJ2-3, with a weak D call TRBD2 (5 bases). V was pared by 0 bases and J by 1 base, with 9 bases between. Germline V lookup: CDR1 SGDLS, CDR2 YYNGEE. This CDR3 comprises 15 residues. In DNA form, the CDR3 reads TGTGCCAGCAGCGTAGCGGGATCCCGCACAGATACGCAGTATTTT. Protein product: CASSVAGSRTDTQYF.

Worth noting for this clone: One end of the junction fails to match germline, which may point to a read error. The rearrangement joins TRBV7-2 to TRBJ2-2, with 11 bases identical to TRBD2. Germline CDR1 and CDR2: SGHTA and FQGNSA. The CDR3 consists of 19 residues. CDR3 DNA sequence: TGTGCCAGCACCTTAAAACCCTTTAGCGGGAGGGCCGTCACCGGGGAGCTGTTTTTT. The encoded protein is CASTLKPFSGRAVTGELFF.

The chain recombines TRBV2 with TRBJ2-2, with D perhaps matching TRBD2 (5 bases). Germline CDR1 and CDR2: SNHLY and FYNNEI. The CDR3 length is 13 residues. Trimming pared 7 bases from V and 5 bases from J, leaving 11 bases between. In nucleotides, the CDR3 is TGTGCCAGCACCCGACGGGATACCGGGGAGCTGTTTTTT. Amino acids: CASTRRDTGELFF.

V usage is TRBV27 and J usage is TRBJ1-1; the D gene is possibly TRBD1 (6 bases). CDR1 is MNHEY and CDR2 is SMNVEV in the germline V gene (reference sequence). The CDR3 has 16 residues. Trimming pared 2 bases from V and 1 base from J, leaving 14 bases between. The CDR3 nucleotides read TGTGCCAGCAGTTTAGCCCCTTTCAGGGGGAACACTGAAGCTTTCTTT. It specifies CASSLAPFRGNTEAFF.

The rearrangement links TRBV7-2 to TRBJ1-2, with TRBD1 as a possible D gene (5 bases). The CDR3 consists of 13 residues. CDR1 is SGHTA, CDR2 FQGNSA, per germline. The V gene lost 5 bases and the J gene lost 4 bases, with 11 bases spanning the gap. The DNA for the CDR3 is TGTGCCAGCAGCGAAGCCGGGGGCTATGGCTACACCTTC. Translation: CASSEAGGYGYTF.

The chain joins TRBV28 to TRBJ1-1, with D hard to call. Germline loops: CDR1 MDHEN, CDR2 SYDVKM. The CDR3 runs 13 residues. The germline V and J ends were trimmed by 7 bases and 1 base, with 10 bases remaining between them. The CDR3 DNA reads as TGTGCCAGCACCTCGCGGGCGAACACTGAAGCTTTCTTT. Its translation: CASTSRANTEAFF.

The rearrangement uses TRBV5-4 and TRBJ1-2; no clear D gene. Germline-derived CDR1 and CDR2 are SGHNT and YYREEE (reference sequence). The ends were cut back, 4 bases at V and 0 bases at J, with 13 bases in the middle. CDR3 length equals 15 residues. The CDR3 DNA reads as TGTGCCAGCAGCGGCCCCAGGATATCTAACTATGGCTACACCTTC. Its protein product is CASSGPRISNYGYTF.

The rearrangement uses TRBV9 and TRBJ2-1; 7 bases map to TRBD2. V lost 4 bases and J lost 8; bases outside the gene matches: 12. CDR3 length: 15 residues. The germline V gene has CDR1 SGDLS and CDR2 YYNGEE. The CDR3 spells CASSKRGRDPHEQFF. The CDR3 DNA reads TGTGCCAGCAGCAAGCGGGGCCGAGATCCCCATGAGCAGTTCTTC.

This chain joins TRBV6-5 and TRBJ1-6; D perhaps matches TRBD1 (5 bases). V lost 7 bases and J 12 bases, leaving 19 bases between the germline ends. The CDR3 extends over 14 amino acids. CDR1 is MNHEY and CDR2 is SVGAGI in the germline V gene. CDR3 DNA: TGTGCCAGCACCGAGCACAGGCGTGTACTACCCCTCCACTTT. Its translation is CASTEHRRVLPLHF.

The chain uses TRBV5-1 and TRBJ2-7; 7 nucleotides align to TRBD1. Germline V CDR1 and CDR2: SGHRS, YFSETQ. This CDR3 spans 15 amino acids. Trimming at V came to 0 bases and at J to 2 bases, leaving 5 bases not matched to a gene. For the CDR3, the DNA is TGCGCCAGCAGCTTGGACAACACAGGGGCCTACGAGCAGTACTTC. It specifies CASSLDNTGAYEQYF.

V is TRBV9 and J is TRBJ2-5; D is ambiguous. Germline values: CDR1 SGDLS, CDR2 YYNGEE. Trimming left V 0 bases short and J 5 bases short, with 8 bases between. The CDR3 has 13 amino acids. CDR3 region: CASSVELRETQYF. The CDR3 DNA reads as TGTGCCAGCAGCGTAGAGCTTCGGGAGACCCAGTACTTC. Full variable domain (missing parts from reference TRBV9 and TRBJ2-5): DSGVTQTPKHLITATGQRVTLRCSPRSGDLSVYWYQQSLDQGLQFLIQYYNGEERAKGNILERFSAQQFPDLHSELNLSSLELGDSALYFCASSVELRETQYFGPGTRLLVL.